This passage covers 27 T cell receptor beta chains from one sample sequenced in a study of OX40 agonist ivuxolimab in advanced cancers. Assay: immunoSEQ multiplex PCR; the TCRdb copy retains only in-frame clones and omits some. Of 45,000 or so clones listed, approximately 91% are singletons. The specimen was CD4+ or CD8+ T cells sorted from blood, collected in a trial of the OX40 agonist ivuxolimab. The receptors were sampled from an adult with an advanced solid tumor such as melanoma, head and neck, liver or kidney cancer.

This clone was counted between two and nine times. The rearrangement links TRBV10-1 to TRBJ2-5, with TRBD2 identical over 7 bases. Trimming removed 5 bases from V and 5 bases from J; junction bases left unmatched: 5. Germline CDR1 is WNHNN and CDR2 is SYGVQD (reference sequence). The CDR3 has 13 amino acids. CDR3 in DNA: TGCGCCAGCAGTAATTTCGGGGGGGAGACCCAGTACTTC. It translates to CASSNFGGETQYF.

For the CDR3, the DNA is TGTGCCAGCAGCCCTAGTGGAGGTGAGCAGTTCTTC. It is translated as CASSPSGGEQFF. The rearrangement links TRBV11-2 to TRBJ2-1, with D perhaps TRBD2 (5 bases). Between the trimmed V and J ends, which lost 5 bases and 9 bases, there was a span of 11 bases. Germline values: CDR1 SGHAT, CDR2 FQNNGV. CDR3 size: 12 residues. Full variable domain (rest looked up from reference TRBV11-2 and TRBJ2-1): EAGVAQSPRYKIIEKRQSVAFWCNPISGHATLYWYQQILGQGPKLLIQFQNNGVVDDSQLPKDRFSAERLKGVDSTLKIQPAKLEDSAVYLCASSPSGGEQFFGPGTRLTVL.

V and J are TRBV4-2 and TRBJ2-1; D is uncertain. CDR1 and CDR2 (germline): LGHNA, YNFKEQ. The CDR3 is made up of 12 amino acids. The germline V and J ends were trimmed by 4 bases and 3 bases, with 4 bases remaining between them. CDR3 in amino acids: CASSPSYNEQFF. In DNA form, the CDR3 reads TGTGCCAGCAGCCCGAGCTACAATGAGCAGTTCTTC.

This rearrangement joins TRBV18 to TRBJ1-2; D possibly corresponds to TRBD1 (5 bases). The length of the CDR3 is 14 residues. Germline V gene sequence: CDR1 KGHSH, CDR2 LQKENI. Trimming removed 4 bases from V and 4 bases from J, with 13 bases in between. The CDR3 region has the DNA TGTGCCAGCTCACAGGACGGACAACCCTATGGCTACACCTTC. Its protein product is CASSQDGQPYGYTF.

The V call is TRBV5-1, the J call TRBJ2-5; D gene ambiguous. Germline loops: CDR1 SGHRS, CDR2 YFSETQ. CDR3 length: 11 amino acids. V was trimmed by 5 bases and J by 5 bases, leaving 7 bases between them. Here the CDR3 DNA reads TGCGCCAGCAGTTCCAGTGAGACCCAGTACTTC. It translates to CASSSSETQYF.

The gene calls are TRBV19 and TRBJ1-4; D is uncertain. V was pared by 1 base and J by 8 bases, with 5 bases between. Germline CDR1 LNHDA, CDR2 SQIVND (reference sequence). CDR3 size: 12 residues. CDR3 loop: CASSIGGEKLFF. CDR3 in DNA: TGTGCCAGTAGTATAGGAGGAGAAAAACTGTTTTTT.

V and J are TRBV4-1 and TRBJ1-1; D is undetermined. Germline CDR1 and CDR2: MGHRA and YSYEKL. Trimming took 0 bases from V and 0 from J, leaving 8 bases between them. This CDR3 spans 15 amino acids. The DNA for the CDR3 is TGCGCCAGCAGCCAAGATGAAGGCCTGAACACTGAAGCTTTCTTT. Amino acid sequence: CASSQDEGLNTEAFF.

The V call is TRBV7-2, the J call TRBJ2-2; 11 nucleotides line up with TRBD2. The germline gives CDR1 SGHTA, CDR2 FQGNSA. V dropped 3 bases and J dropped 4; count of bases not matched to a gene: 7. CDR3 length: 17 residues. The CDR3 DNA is TGTGCCAGCAGCTTTGTAGCGGGGGGGCGATTCACCGGGGAGCTGTTTTTT. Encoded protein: CASSFVAGGRFTGELFF.

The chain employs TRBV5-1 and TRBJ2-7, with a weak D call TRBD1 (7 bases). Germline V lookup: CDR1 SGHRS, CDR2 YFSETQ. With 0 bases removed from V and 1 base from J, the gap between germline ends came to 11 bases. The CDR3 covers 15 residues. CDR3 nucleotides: TGCGCCAGCAGCTTGGGACAGGGAGGATCCTACGAGCAGTACTTC. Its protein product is CASSLGQGGSYEQYF.

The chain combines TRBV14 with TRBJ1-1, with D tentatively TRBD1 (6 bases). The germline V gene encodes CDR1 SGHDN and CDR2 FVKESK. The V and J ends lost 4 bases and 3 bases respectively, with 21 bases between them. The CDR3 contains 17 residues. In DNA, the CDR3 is TGTGCCAGCAGCCCTCTTATCGGGGGGGCGAGTGACACTGAAGCTTTCTTT. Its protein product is CASSPLIGGASDTEAFF.

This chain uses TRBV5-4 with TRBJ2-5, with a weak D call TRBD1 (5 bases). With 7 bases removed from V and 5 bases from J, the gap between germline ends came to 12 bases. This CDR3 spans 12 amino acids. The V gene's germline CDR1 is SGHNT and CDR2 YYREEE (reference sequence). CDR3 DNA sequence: TGTGCCAGCCACCAGGGCGGCGAGACCCAGTACTTC. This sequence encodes CASHQGGETQYF.

CDR3 nucleotides: TGTGCCAGCAGTCCGCAACTAGCGGGGGTGGGAGAGCAGTACTTC. It codes for CASSPQLAGVGEQYF. This sequence joins TRBV27 and TRBJ2-7; 11 bases match TRBD2. The CDR3 has 15 residues. Germline lookup yields CDR1 MNHEY and CDR2 SMNVEV (reference sequence). V was pared by 5 bases and J by 7 bases, with 10 bases of the junction left unmatched.

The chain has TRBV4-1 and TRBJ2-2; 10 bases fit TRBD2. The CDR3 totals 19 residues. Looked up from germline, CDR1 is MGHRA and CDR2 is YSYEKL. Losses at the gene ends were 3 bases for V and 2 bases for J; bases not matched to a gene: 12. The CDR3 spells CASSHYLPSGRANTGELFF. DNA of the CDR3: TGCGCCAGCAGCCATTACCTACCAAGCGGGAGGGCAAACACCGGGGAGCTGTTTTTT.

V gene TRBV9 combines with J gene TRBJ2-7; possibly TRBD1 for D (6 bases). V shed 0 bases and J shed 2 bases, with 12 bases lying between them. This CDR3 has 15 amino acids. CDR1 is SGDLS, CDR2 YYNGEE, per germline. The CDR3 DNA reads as TGTGCCAGCAGCGTAGGGGACACACCTCCCTACGAGCAGTACTTC. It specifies CASSVGDTPPYEQYF.

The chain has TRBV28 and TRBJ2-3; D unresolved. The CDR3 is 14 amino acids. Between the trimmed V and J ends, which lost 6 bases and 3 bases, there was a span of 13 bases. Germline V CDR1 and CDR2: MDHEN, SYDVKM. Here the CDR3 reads CASRLGLGTDTQYF. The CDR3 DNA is TGTGCCAGCAGGCTCGGCCTGGGAACAGATACGCAGTATTTT.

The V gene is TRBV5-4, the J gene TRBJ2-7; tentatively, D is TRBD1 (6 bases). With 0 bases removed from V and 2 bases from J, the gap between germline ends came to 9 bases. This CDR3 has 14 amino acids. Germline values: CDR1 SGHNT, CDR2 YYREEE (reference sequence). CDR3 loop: CASSLDRVPYEQYF. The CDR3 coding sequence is TGTGCCAGCAGCTTGGACAGGGTCCCCTACGAGCAGTACTTC. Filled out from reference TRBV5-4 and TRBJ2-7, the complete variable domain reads ETGVTQSPTHLIKTRGQQVTLRCSSQSGHNTVSWYQQALGQGPQFIFQYYREEENGRGNFPPRFSGLQFPNYSSELNVNALELDDSALYLCASSLDRVPYEQYFGPGTRLTVT.

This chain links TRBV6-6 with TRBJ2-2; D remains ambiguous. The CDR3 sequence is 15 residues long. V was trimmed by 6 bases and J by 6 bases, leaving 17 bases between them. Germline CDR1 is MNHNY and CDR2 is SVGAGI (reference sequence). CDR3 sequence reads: CASSPRLVRAGELFF. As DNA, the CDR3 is TGTGCCAGCAGCCCAAGGCTAGTTAGGGCCGGGGAGCTGTTTTTT.

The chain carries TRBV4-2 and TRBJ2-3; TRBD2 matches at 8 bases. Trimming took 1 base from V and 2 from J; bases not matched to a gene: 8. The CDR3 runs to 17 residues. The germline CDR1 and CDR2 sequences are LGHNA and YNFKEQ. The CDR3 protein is CASSQAAGGGLTDTQYF. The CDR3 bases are TGTGCCAGCAGCCAAGCTGCCGGGGGGGGCCTCACAGATACGCAGTATTTT.

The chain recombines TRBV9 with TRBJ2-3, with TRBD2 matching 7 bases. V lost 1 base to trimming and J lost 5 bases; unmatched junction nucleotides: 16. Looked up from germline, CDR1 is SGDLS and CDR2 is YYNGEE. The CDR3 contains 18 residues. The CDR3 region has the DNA TGTGCCAGCAGCGTAAATCCCCAGGAGCGGGGACCAGGAGATACGCAGTATTTT. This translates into CASSVNPQERGPGDTQYF.

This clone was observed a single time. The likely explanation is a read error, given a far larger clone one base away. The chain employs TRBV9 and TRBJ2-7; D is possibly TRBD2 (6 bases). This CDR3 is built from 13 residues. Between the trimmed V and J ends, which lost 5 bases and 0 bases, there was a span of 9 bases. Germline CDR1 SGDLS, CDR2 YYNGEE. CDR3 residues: CASSYGGSYEQYF. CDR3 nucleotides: TGTGCCAGCAGTTACGGGGGCTCCTACGAGCAGTACTTC.

This CDR3 is CASSPSGGALDTQYF. CDR3 DNA: TGTGCCAGCAGCCCTAGCGGGGGGGCTTTAGATACGCAGTATTTT. The rearrangement uses TRBV14 and TRBJ2-3; the match to TRBD2 covers 12 bases. This CDR3 spans 15 amino acids. CDR1 SGHDN and CDR2 FVKESK come from the germline V gene. Losses at the gene ends were 4 bases for V and 5 bases for J; bases not matched to a gene: 4.

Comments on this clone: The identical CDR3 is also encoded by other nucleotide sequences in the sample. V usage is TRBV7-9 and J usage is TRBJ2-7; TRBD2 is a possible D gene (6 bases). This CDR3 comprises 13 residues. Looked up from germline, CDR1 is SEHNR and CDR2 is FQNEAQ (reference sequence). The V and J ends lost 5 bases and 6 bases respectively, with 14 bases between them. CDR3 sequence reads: CASSPGTGVEQYF. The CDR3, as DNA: TGTGCCAGCAGCCCCGGGACGGGGGTCGAGCAGTACTTC.

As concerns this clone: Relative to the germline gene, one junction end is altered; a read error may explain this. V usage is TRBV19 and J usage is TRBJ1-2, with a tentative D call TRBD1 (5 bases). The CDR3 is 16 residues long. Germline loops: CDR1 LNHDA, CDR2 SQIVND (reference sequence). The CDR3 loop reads CASSIVGTGYGYGYTF. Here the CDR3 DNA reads TGTGCCAGTAGCATAGTAGGGACGGGTTATGGCTATGGCTACACCTTC. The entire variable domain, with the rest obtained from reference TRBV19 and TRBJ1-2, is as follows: DGGITQSPKYLFRKEGQNVTLSCEQNLNHDAMYWYRQDPGQGLRLIYYSQIVNDFQKGDIAEGYSVSREKKESFPLTVTSAQKNPTAFYLCASSIVGTGYGYGYTFGSGTRLTVV.

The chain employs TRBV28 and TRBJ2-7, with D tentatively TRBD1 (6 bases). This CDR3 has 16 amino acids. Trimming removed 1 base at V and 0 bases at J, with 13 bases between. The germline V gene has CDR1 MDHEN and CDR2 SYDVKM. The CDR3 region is CASSLSRTASSYEQYF. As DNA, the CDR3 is TGTGCCAGCAGTTTATCACGGACAGCAAGCTCCTACGAGCAGTACTTC.

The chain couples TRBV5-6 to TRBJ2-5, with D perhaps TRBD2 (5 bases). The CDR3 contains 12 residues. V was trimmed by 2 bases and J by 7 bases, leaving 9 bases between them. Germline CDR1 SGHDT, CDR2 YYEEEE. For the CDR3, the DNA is TGTGCCAGCAGCTTTGTGGGAGCGACCCAGTACTTC. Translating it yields CASSFVGATQYF.

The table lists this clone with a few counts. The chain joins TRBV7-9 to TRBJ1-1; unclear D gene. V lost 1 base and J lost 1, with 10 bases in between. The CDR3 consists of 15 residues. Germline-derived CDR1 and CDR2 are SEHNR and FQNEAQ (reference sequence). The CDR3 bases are TGTGCCAGCAGCTTAGTAGATGAATCGAACACTGAAGCTTTCTTT. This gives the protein CASSLVDESNTEAFF.

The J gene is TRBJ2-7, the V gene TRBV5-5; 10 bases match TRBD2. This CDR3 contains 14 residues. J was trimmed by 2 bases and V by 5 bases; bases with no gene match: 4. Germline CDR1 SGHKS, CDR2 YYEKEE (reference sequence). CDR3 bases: TGTGCCAGCAGTGTAGCGGGAGGTCCCTACGAGCAGTACTTC. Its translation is CASSVAGGPYEQYF. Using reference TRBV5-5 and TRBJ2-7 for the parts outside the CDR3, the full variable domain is DAGVTQSPTHLIKTRGQQVTLRCSPISGHKSVSWYQQVLGQGPQFIFQYYEKEERGRGNFPDRFSARQFPNYSSELNVNALLLGDSALYLCASSVAGGPYEQYFGPGTRLTVT.